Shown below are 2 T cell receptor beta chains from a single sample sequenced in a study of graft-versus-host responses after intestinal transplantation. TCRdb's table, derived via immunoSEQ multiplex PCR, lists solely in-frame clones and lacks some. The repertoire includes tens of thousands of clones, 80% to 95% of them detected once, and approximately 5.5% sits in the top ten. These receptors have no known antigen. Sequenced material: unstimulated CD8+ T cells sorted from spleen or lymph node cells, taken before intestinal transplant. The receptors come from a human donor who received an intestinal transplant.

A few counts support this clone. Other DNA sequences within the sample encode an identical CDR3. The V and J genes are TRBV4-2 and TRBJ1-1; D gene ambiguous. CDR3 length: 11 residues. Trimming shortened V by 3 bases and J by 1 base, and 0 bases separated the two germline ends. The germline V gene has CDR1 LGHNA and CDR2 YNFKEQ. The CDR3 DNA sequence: TGTGCCAGCAGCCAGAACACTGAAGCTTTCTTT. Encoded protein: CASSQNTEAFF.

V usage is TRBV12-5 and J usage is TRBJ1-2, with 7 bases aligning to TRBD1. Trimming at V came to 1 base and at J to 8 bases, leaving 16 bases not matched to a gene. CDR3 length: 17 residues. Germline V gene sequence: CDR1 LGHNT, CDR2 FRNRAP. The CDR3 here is CASGLARGTGAYRGYTF. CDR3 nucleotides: TGTGCTAGTGGTTTGGCCAGGGGGACCGGAGCCTATCGAGGCTACACCTTC.